These T cell receptor beta chains were read from a single sample in a study of shared clonotypes between healthy human individuals. Produced via immunoSEQ multiplex PCR; TCRdb's table is partial and in-frame only. The sample contains roughly 400,000 clones, 95% to 97% of which appear only once. Sequencing input: memory CD8+ T cells sorted from blood. Every receptor here comes from a man aged 25 to 40 in good health. Both conserved end residues are part of each CDR3. Each record gives: D gene, V gene, clone size, J gene, CDR3 DNA, CDR3 protein. D genes are given only for firm matches. A clone size is listed for some rows: how often the clone was seen (once, few, many), or a class if it is expanded.

NA	TRBV5-3	NA	TRBJ1-2	TGTGCCAGAAGCTTGGCCAGGTCGGCTAACTATGGCTACACCTTC	CARSLARSANYGYTF
TRBD1	TRBV5-1	NA	TRBJ1-1	TGCGCCAGCAGCTTGGTCGCGGGACAGGGGAAGAACACTGAAGCTTTCTTT	CASSLVAGQGKNTEAFF
TRBD2	TRBV2	NA	TRBJ2-3	TGTGCCAGCAGCCTCAGGACTAGCGGGAGAGGGCCAGATACGCAGTATTTT	CASSLRTSGRGPDTQYF
NA	TRBV14	NA	TRBJ1-4	TGTGCCAGCAGCCGCGAGGGGTTCAAACTGTTTTTT	CASSREGFKLFF
TRBD2	TRBV2	once	TRBJ2-5	TGTGCCAGCAGTGGGACTAGCGGGAGTCTTGAGACCCAGTACTTC	CASSGTSGSLETQYF
TRBD1	TRBV28	NA	TRBJ1-1	TGTGCCAGCAGTTTAGGCCTAGGACAGGTGAACACTGAAGCTTTCTTT	CASSLGLGQVNTEAFF
NA	TRBV11-2	NA	TRBJ2-1	TGTGCCAGCAGCTTAGGACTACGGAGCAATGAGCAGTTCTTC	CASSLGLRSNEQFF
NA	TRBV21-1	once	TRBJ2-7	TGTGCCAGCAGCAAAGTCGTGCGGGCATGCGAGCAGTACTTC	CASSKVVRACEQYF
TRBD2	TRBV18	NA	TRBJ2-2	TGTGCCAGCTCTAGCGGGAGCGACACCGGGGAGCTGTTTTTT	CASSSGSDTGELFF
NA	TRBV5-1	once	TRBJ2-3	TGCGCCAGCAGCCTGGGTGGGAGTACGCAGTATTTT	CASSLGGSTQYF
NA	TRBV10-1	NA	TRBJ2-1	TGCGCCAGCAGTGCGACAGCGGTGGGTGAGCAGTTCTTC	CASSATAVGEQFF